This T cell receptor (beta chain) was recorded in a study of brain T cells in children with intractable seizures. The study, taken as a whole, reports: Viral specificity was inferred only from CDR3 similarity; HCMV serostatus was unknown.

Germline V gene data show CDR1 as SGHKS and CDR2 as YYEKEE (reference sequence). The V gene lost 0 bases and the J gene lost 4 bases, with 16 bases spanning the gap. The CDR3 spans 16 residues. The sequenced cases were selected for having the highest brain T cell transcript signatures. Pre-surgery treatment included at least one anti-epileptic drug. Of note for this clone: Its matching antigen is unknown.

Libraries were prepared by immunoSEQ multiplex PCR; TCRdb keeps only in-frame clonotypes and omits some of them. The profile covers 70,000 to 90,000 clones, with about 92% appearing a single time and more than 1.5% taken by the ten largest. This clonotype originated in a boy less than two years old with tuberous sclerosis and intractable seizures. This chain links TRBV5-5 with TRBJ2-5; TRBD2 is a possible D gene (5 bases). Sequenced here: peripheral blood, sampled at surgery. In DNA, the CDR3 is TGTGCCAGCAGCTTGGGGACTGTAGTTGAGGCAGAGACCCAGTACTTC. Translated: CASSLGTVVEAETQYF.